Below are 12 T cell receptor beta chains sequenced from a single sample in a study of shared clonotypes between healthy human individuals. TCRdb's table, derived via immunoSEQ multiplex PCR, lists solely in-frame clones and lacks some. The profile shows fewer than 3 million clones, less than 95% of them singletons. The sequenced material came from naive CD4+ T cells from PBMCs. Subset given: CD45RA+ positively selected. The receptor source for this set is a man between 18 and 29 years old in good health. Some clones in this sample may be carry-over from other donors' samples.

Remarks on this clone: The same CDR3 arises from other DNA sequences in this sample as well. J is TRBJ2-5 and V is TRBV28, with 7 bases matching TRBD1. This CDR3 is 15 amino acids long. The germline V gene encodes CDR1 MDHEN and CDR2 SYDVKM. J was trimmed by 2 bases and V by 3 bases; bases with no gene match: 6. The CDR3 spells CASSLGDRVQETQYF. The CDR3 bases are TGTGCCAGCAGTTTGGGGGACAGAGTACAAGAGACCCAGTACTTC.

This chain uses TRBV30 with TRBJ2-1; 9 bases map to TRBD1. Per germline, CDR1 GTSNPN and CDR2 SVGIG (reference sequence). The CDR3 spans 13 residues. Trimming cost V 5 bases and J 10 bases; bases outside gene matches: 9. The CDR3 spells CAWATQGALEQFF. The CDR3 nucleotides are TGTGCCTGGGCAACACAGGGGGCTCTAGAGCAGTTCTTC.

The rearrangement links TRBV11-3 to TRBJ2-7, with D possibly being TRBD1 (6 bases). Trimming left V 2 bases short and J 0 bases short, with 11 bases between. From germline, CDR1 is SGHNT and CDR2 YENEEA. The CDR3 runs to 15 residues. This chain's CDR3 is CASSLSGQSSYEQYF. The CDR3 region has the DNA TGTGCCAGCAGCTTAAGTGGACAGAGCTCCTACGAGCAGTACTTC.

V usage is TRBV4-2 and J usage is TRBJ2-3; 9 positions agree with TRBD2. The CDR3 is 20 amino acids. The V gene end was trimmed by 1 base and the J gene end by 1 base; junction bases not matched to a gene: 15. CDR1 LGHNA and CDR2 YNFKEQ come from the germline V gene. The CDR3 region has the DNA TGTGCCAGCAGCCAAGTTGCTCCAGCGGGAGGCTCCCGGGGCACAGATACGCAGTATTTT. Translated: CASSQVAPAGGSRGTDTQYF.

The V gene is TRBV28, the J gene TRBJ2-1, with TRBD2 matching over 11 bases. This CDR3 region has 14 residues. V lost 6 bases to trimming and J lost 7 bases; unmatched junction nucleotides: 5. Germline CDR1 MDHEN, CDR2 SYDVKM. Written as DNA, the CDR3 is TGTGCCAGCAGCCTCAGACTAGCGGGGAATGAGCAGTTCTTC. Its translation: CASSLRLAGNEQFF.

This chain links TRBV18 with TRBJ2-7, with D possibly TRBD1 on 6 matching bases. CDR1 is KGHSH, CDR2 LQKENI, per germline. The CDR3 runs to 16 residues. V was cut by 3 bases and J by 0 bases, with 15 bases left in between. The CDR3 DNA reads TGTGCCAGCTCACCGTTTTCTCTGGACAGCTCCTACGAGCAGTACTTC. Its translation: CASSPFSLDSSYEQYF.

V usage is TRBV9 and J usage is TRBJ1-3, with 9 nucleotides matching TRBD1. The germline V gene encodes CDR1 SGDLS and CDR2 YYNGEE. The CDR3 is made up of 15 amino acids. V shed 3 bases and J 2 bases; nucleotides not matched to a gene: 3. The CDR3 spells CASSARTGAGNTIYF. The CDR3 DNA sequence: TGTGCCAGCAGCGCTAGGACAGGGGCTGGAAACACCATATATTTT.

The chain carries TRBV7-8 and TRBJ1-2; tentatively, D is TRBD1 (5 bases). The CDR3 has 16 amino acids. The V gene lost 5 bases and the J gene lost 8 bases, with 24 bases spanning the gap. CDR1 is SGHVS, CDR2 FQNEAQ, per germline. CDR3 DNA: TGTGCCAGCAGCCGCTCCTGGGACTCCTCTCTGGAGGGCTACACCTTC. Its protein is CASSRSWDSSLEGYTF. Looking up the rest from reference TRBV7-8 and TRBJ1-2 gives the full variable domain: GAGVSQSPRYKVAKRGQDVALRCDPISGHVSLFWYQQALGQGPEFLTYFQNEAQLDKSGLPSDRFFAERPEGSVSTLKIQRTQQEDSAVYLCASSRSWDSSLEGYTFGSGTRLTVV.

Only one count was recorded for this clone. The chain joins TRBV28 to TRBJ2-1; D possibly uses TRBD1 or TRBD2 (5 bases each). The CDR3 has 14 amino acids. CDR1 is MDHEN, CDR2 SYDVKM, per germline. Trimming took 2 bases from V and 6 from J, leaving 11 bases between them. The CDR3 is CASSLPGTGNEQFF. The CDR3 bases are TGTGCCAGCAGTTTACCCGGGACGGGCAATGAGCAGTTCTTC.

As to this clone: Other DNA sequences within the sample encode an identical CDR3. The chain recombines TRBV28 with TRBJ2-7; D may be TRBD2 (5 bases). This CDR3 comprises 12 residues. CDR1 is MDHEN and CDR2 is SYDVKM in the germline V gene. V lost 6 bases and J 7 bases, leaving 13 bases between the germline ends. The CDR3 reads CASSLVTGEQYF. The CDR3 nucleotides are TGTGCCAGCAGCCTTGTTACGGGAGAGCAGTACTTC. Combining the CDR3 with reference TRBV28 and TRBJ2-7 gives the whole variable domain DVKVTQSSRYLVKRTGEKVFLECVQDMDHENMFWYRQDPGLGLRLIYFSYDVKMKEKGDIPEGYSVSREKKERFSLILESASTNQTSMYLCASSLVTGEQYFGPGTRLTVT.

CDR3 sequence reads: CASSLDRVHNEQFF. The CDR3 bases are TGTGCCAGCAGCTTAGATCGAGTCCACAATGAGCAGTTCTTC. This chain links TRBV11-2 with TRBJ2-1, with no clear D. The V end lost 0 bases, the J end lost 5 bases, and 8 bases lay between the germline ends. The CDR3 is 14 amino acids. Germline lookup yields CDR1 SGHAT and CDR2 FQNNGV.

The J gene is TRBJ2-1, the V gene TRBV5-1, with 7 bases that match TRBD1. This CDR3 has 17 amino acids. The V segment lost 5 bases and the J segment 0 bases; nucleotides outside the gene matches: 11. Germline CDR1 is SGHRS and CDR2 is YFSETQ. The CDR3 region has the DNA TGCGCCAGCAGGGGTTTGGGACAGACCAGCTCCTACAATGAGCAGTTCTTC. Translated: CASRGLGQTSSYNEQFF.